These 6 T cell receptor beta chains came from one sample sequenced in a study of T cells in Graves' hyperthyroidism and ophthalmopathy. Template material for amplifying TCR beta CDR3 regions consisted of RNA transcripts. First-round RT-PCR targeting the TCR CDR3 was performed with the HTBI primer set. A single record per CDR3 protein comes from TCRdb applying MiXCR to the multiplex PCR reads. The repertoire holds 600,000 to 850,000 distinct CDR3 sequences, 18% seen once, with roughly a sixth in the top ten. The sequenced material came from blood. The receptors were gathered from a woman in her 50s with Graves' hyperthyroidism that later progressed to Graves' ophthalmopathy.

This clonotype was seen many times. The V and J genes are TRBV2 and TRBJ1-1; the match to TRBD1 covers 7 bases. The CDR3 runs 16 residues. The junction had 12 bases not matched to a gene; V was cut back by 6 bases and J by 2 bases. The germline V gene encodes CDR1 SNHLY and CDR2 FYNNEI. Here the CDR3 reads CASSTDRASGNTEAFF. The CDR3, as DNA: TGTGCCAGCAGCACCGACAGGGCTTCGGGAAACACTGAAGCTTTCTTT.

This clonotype was observed a handful of times. This chain uses TRBV6-1 with TRBJ2-7; 9 nucleotides line up with TRBD1. In germline, CDR1 is MNHNS, CDR2 SASEGT. Trimming removed 6 bases from V and 4 bases from J; junction bases left unmatched: 7. CDR3 size: 14 residues. CDR3 protein: CASSRDRERYEQYF. CDR3 coding DNA: TGTGCCAGCAGCCGGGACAGGGAGCGTTACGAGCAGTACTTC.

The sample holds a few counts of this clonotype. The rearrangement joins TRBV12-3 or TRBV12-4 to TRBJ1-3; 8 nucleotides match TRBD1. After removal of 2 bases from V and 4 bases from J, the junction contained 7 bases not matched to a gene. CDR3 size: 16 residues. The DNA of the CDR3 is TGTGCCAGCAGTTTATTGCAGGGGGCTACGGGAAACACCATATATTTT. This gives the protein CASSLLQGATGNTIYF.

The genes are TRBV7-9 and TRBJ2-7; no firm D call. The CDR3 consists of 13 residues. Germline CDR1 and CDR2: SEHNR and FQNEAQ (reference sequence). The V end lost 3 bases, the J end lost 5 bases, and 11 bases lay between the germline ends. As DNA, the CDR3 is TGTGCCAGCAGCTTGCCGGGTGGCAACGAGCAGTACTTC. Translated, it gives CASSLPGGNEQYF.

This rearrangement joins TRBV18 to TRBJ1-2, with unresolved D. V lost 1 base to trimming and J lost 8 bases, with 14 bases between them. Germline CDR1 reads KGHSH; CDR2 reads LQKENI. The CDR3 sequence is 14 residues long. CDR3 in amino acids: CASSPQPAYGGYTF. The CDR3 DNA reads as TGTGCCAGCTCACCACAGCCTGCCTATGGGGGCTACACCTTC.

A word on this clonotype: A much bigger clone sits one base away, suggesting this may be a read error. The genes are TRBV25-1 and TRBJ2-2; TRBD1 agrees at 8 bases. CDR3 length equals 14 residues. Germline values: CDR1 MGHDK, CDR2 SYGVNS. V shed 5 bases, J shed 3 bases, and the junction held 2 bases outside the gene matches. CDR3 residues: CASSLQGDTGELFF. CDR3 bases: TGTGCCAGCAGTTTACAGGGGGACACCGGGGAGCTGTTTTTT.